The next 21 T cell receptor beta chains were all read from a single sample in a study of radiotherapy plus CTLA-4 blockade in lung cancer. Produced via immunoSEQ multiplex PCR; TCRdb's table is partial and in-frame only. This sample has about 80,000 clones, with about 78% found just once. Material: peripheral blood, obtained from a patient treated with radiotherapy plus ipilimumab. These receptors were taken from a human donor with non-small cell lung cancer whose response to radiotherapy plus ipilimumab could not be evaluated. Some clones in this sample may be carry-over from other donors' samples.

This rearrangement joins TRBV6-5 to TRBJ1-2, with D perhaps TRBD1 (6 bases). CDR1 and CDR2 from the germline V gene are MNHEY and SVGAGI. The CDR3 loop spans 15 amino acids. Trimming pared 2 bases from V and 4 bases from J, leaving 14 bases between. CDR3 in amino acids: CASSYPGTLTYGYTF. In nucleotides, the CDR3 is TGTGCCAGCAGTTACCCCGGGACACTGACCTATGGCTACACCTTC.

V gene TRBV11-1 combines with J gene TRBJ2-5; D is perhaps TRBD1 (6 bases). Germline V gene data show CDR1 as SGHAT and CDR2 as FQDESV (reference sequence). This CDR3 comprises 16 residues. V lost 1 base, J lost 5 bases, and 17 bases lay in between. This CDR3 reads CASSLDRYRDVETQYF. The CDR3 nucleotides read TGTGCCAGCAGCTTAGACCGGTACAGGGACGTGGAGACCCAGTACTTC.

The sample holds a few counts of this clone. The CDR3 reads CASSFTGGDEKLFF. CDR3 coding DNA: TGTGCCAGCAGCTTCACAGGGGGGGACGAAAAACTGTTTTTT. The chain uses TRBV7-9 and TRBJ1-4; 8 bases match TRBD1. V was clipped by 3 bases and J by 8 bases; unmatched bases: 5. In germline, CDR1 is SEHNR, CDR2 FQNEAQ (reference sequence). The CDR3 extends over 14 amino acids.

This clone was found a few times. The gene calls are TRBV28 and TRBJ2-1; D is perhaps TRBD2 (6 bases). From germline, CDR1 is MDHEN and CDR2 SYDVKM. The CDR3 totals 12 residues. The V and J ends lost 5 bases and 7 bases respectively, with 9 bases between them. DNA of the CDR3: TGTGCCAGCAGTCTTCGGGAGAATGAGCAGTTCTTC. Translating it yields CASSLRENEQFF.

V usage is TRBV6-1 and J usage is TRBJ1-6; D might be TRBD1 (6 bases). The CDR3 has 15 residues. V dropped 5 bases and J dropped 6 bases, with 14 bases sitting between them. Per germline, CDR1 MNHNS and CDR2 SASEGT. The CDR3 nucleotides are TGTGCCAGCAGTCGACAGGTGAGGGGTAATTCACCCCTCCACTTT. It is translated as CASSRQVRGNSPLHF.

This clone came up a few times. A read error may produce the germline difference seen at one junction end. The CDR3 loop is CASFGTAQYRGAVF. The CDR3 DNA is TGTGCCAGCTTTGGGACAGCCCAATACCGGGGAGCTGTTTTT. The J gene is TRBJ2-2, the V gene TRBV2; 7 bases agree with TRBD1. Germline values: CDR1 SNHLY, CDR2 FYNNEI. The length of the CDR3 is 14 residues.

CDR3: CASSLVGGAGGLTGELFF. For the CDR3, the DNA is TGTGCCAGCAGCTTAGTGGGTGGAGCGGGGGGGCTCACCGGGGAGCTGTTTTTT. This chain connects TRBV7-2 to TRBJ2-2; TRBD2 agrees at 10 bases. The CDR3 sequence is 18 residues long. The ends lost 1 base at V and 4 bases at J; junction bases unmatched: 9. The germline gives CDR1 SGHTA, CDR2 FQGNSA.

J is TRBJ2-1 and V is TRBV6-5, with TRBD1 matching over 7 bases. The germline CDR1 and CDR2 sequences are MNHEY and SVGAGI. The trim removed 0 bases at V and 4 bases at J, leaving 0 bases unmatched. This CDR3 has 14 amino acids. This CDR3 reads CASSYSTGYNEQFF. The CDR3, as DNA: TGTGCCAGCAGTTACTCGACAGGGTACAATGAGCAGTTCTTC.

The chain carries TRBV19 and TRBJ2-1; 10 positions match TRBD2. V trimming: 5 bases; J trimming: 1 base; junction bases outside the gene matches: 8. Germline values: CDR1 LNHDA, CDR2 SQIVND (reference sequence). The CDR3 consists of 17 residues. CDR3 in amino acids: CASSGLAGGLSYNEQFF. The CDR3 DNA is TGTGCCAGTAGTGGGTTAGCGGGGGGTCTATCCTACAATGAGCAGTTCTTC.

The rearrangement joins TRBV7-9 to TRBJ1-4; 7 bases are a match to TRBD1. CDR3 size: 15 residues. V lost 4 bases, J lost 5 bases, and 7 bases stayed unmatched. Germline values: CDR1 SEHNR, CDR2 FQNEAQ (reference sequence). This CDR3 is CASSSAGTENEKLFF. In DNA, the CDR3 is TGTGCCAGCAGCTCCGCCGGGACAGAAAATGAAAAACTGTTTTTT.

This chain links TRBV28 with TRBJ1-2; TRBD1 agrees at 9 bases. The V gene's germline CDR1 is MDHEN and CDR2 SYDVKM. Germline trimming cut 8 bases from V and 4 bases from J; bases unmatched to any gene: 11. The CDR3 loop spans 15 amino acids. The chain's CDR3 is CASVFSGQGAYGYTF. In DNA form, the CDR3 reads TGTGCCAGCGTTTTCTCGGGACAGGGTGCCTATGGCTACACCTTC.

The chain is built from TRBV2 and TRBJ2-3, with 13 bases that match TRBD2. The germline gives CDR1 SNHLY, CDR2 FYNNEI. The CDR3 length is 17 residues. V gave up 7 bases and J gave up 7 bases; unmatched junction bases: 14. The CDR3 spells CASILQGLAGSEYTQYF. CDR3 in DNA: TGTGCCAGCATTCTCCAGGGACTAGCGGGGTCGGAATATACGCAGTATTTT.

This chain joins TRBV27 and TRBJ2-7; unclear D gene. There are 12 residues in the CDR3. V was cut by 2 bases and J by 6 bases, with 8 bases left in between. Germline loops: CDR1 MNHEY, CDR2 SMNVEV (reference sequence). CDR3 in DNA: TGTGCCAGCAGTTTAGACGGGTGCGAGCAGTACTTC. This sequence encodes CASSLDGCEQYF.

The chain couples TRBV7-9 to TRBJ2-5, with D perhaps TRBD2 (6 bases). The CDR3 has 14 amino acids. Germline loops: CDR1 SEHNR, CDR2 FQNEAQ (reference sequence). Trimming took off 2 bases at V and 2 bases at J, with 9 bases between the two ends. The CDR3 reads CASSLSAGQETQYF. The CDR3 region has the DNA TGTGCCAGCAGCTTAAGTGCGGGGCAAGAGACCCAGTACTTC.

The genes are TRBV5-1 and TRBJ1-2, with D perhaps matching TRBD1 (5 bases). The V gene's germline CDR1 is SGHRS and CDR2 YFSETQ. Trimming removed 2 bases from V and 7 bases from J, with 6 bases in between. The CDR3 has 11 residues. CDR3 residues: CASSFDSGYTF. The CDR3, as DNA: TGCGCCAGCAGCTTTGACAGTGGCTACACCTTC.

This clone came up a few times. This likely came from a read error, as a far larger clone is one base away. This sample also contains other DNA sequences that code for the same CDR3. The V gene is TRBV30, the J gene TRBJ1-5; D is uncertain. The CDR3 runs 13 residues. Germline V gene sequence: CDR1 GTSNPN, CDR2 SVGIG (reference sequence). In DNA, the CDR3 is TGTGCGTGGAGCCTTGGATCGGGATGGCCCCAGCATTTT. This encodes CAWSLGSGWPQHF.

The J gene is TRBJ1-2, the V gene TRBV7-9, with 7 bases matching TRBD1. V lost 1 base and J lost 2; bases outside the gene matches: 7. The CDR3 has 16 amino acids. From germline, CDR1 is SEHNR and CDR2 FQNEAQ (reference sequence). The CDR3 loop reads CASSLGGGVGNYGYTF. The CDR3 coding sequence is TGTGCCAGCAGCTTAGGAGGGGGCGTCGGGAACTATGGCTACACCTTC.

This chain joins TRBV18 and TRBJ1-1; D is possibly TRBD1 (6 bases). V lost 4 bases and J 3 bases, leaving 18 bases between the germline ends. Germline assignment: CDR1 KGHSH and CDR2 LQKENI. The CDR3 covers 16 residues. CDR3: CASSQIYAGADTEAFF. The CDR3, as DNA: TGTGCCAGCTCACAGATTTACGCAGGGGCGGACACTGAAGCTTTCTTT.

The rearrangement uses TRBV7-2 and TRBJ2-2; D is unresolved. V lost 5 bases, J lost 8 bases, and 9 bases lay in between. The CDR3 runs 12 residues. Germline V gene sequence: CDR1 SGHTA, CDR2 FQGNSA. The CDR3 sequence: CASSPTLGELFF. The CDR3 coding sequence is TGTGCCAGCAGCCCAACTTTAGGGGAGCTGTTTTTT.

The V gene is TRBV28, the J gene TRBJ1-4; weak D call: TRBD1 (6 bases). The germline gives CDR1 MDHEN, CDR2 SYDVKM. The CDR3 is 15 residues long. Trimming shortened V by 2 bases and J by 10 bases, and 17 bases separated the two germline ends. The CDR3 DNA is TGTGCCAGCAGTTTAGGGGGCGACCGTTCGAGAAAACTGTTTTTT. As protein: CASSLGGDRSRKLFF.

The table lists this clone with a few counts. The chain uses TRBV6-1 and TRBJ1-3; D ambiguous. V was cut by 2 bases and J by 2 bases, with 13 bases left in between. Germline CDR1 and CDR2: MNHNS and SASEGT. The CDR3 is made up of 16 amino acids. The chain's CDR3 is CASSENSAGTGNTIYF. The CDR3 bases are TGTGCCAGCAGTGAAAACTCCGCAGGAACTGGAAACACCATATATTTT.